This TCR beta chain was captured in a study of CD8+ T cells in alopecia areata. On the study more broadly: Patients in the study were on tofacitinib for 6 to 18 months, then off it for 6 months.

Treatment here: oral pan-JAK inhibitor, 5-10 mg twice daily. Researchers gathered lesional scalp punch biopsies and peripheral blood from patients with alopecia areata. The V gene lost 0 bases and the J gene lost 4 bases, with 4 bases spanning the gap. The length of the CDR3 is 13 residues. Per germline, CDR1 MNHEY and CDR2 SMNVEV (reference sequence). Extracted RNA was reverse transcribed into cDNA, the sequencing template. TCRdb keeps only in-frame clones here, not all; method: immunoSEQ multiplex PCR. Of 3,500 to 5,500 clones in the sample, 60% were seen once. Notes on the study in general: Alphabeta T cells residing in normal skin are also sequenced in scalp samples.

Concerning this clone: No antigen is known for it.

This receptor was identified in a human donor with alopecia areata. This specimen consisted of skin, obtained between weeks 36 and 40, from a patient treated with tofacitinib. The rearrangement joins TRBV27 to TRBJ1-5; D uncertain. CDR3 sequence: CASSLSGNQPQHF. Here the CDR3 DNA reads TGTGCCAGCAGTTTATCAGGGAATCAGCCCCAGCATTTT.